This section outlines one T cell receptor (beta chain) sequence together with its context. The target of this receptor is not known. One base away there is no much larger clone; base qualities are not given. Ficoll-Paque density gradient centrifugation was used to isolate PBMCs. This record belongs to a study of T-cell memory formation after mild COVID-19 (dated by TCRdb to the early 2020s). Looking at the study overall: TCR sequence clusters from the two donors were largely donor specific. T-cell clones expanding and contracting after mild COVID-19 in two donors were tracked by longitudinal TCRalpha and TCRbeta repertoire sequencing. The cohort comprised two young, previously healthy adult volunteers, one female and one male.

Instrument on record: Illumina NovaSeq 6000. TCRalpha and TCRbeta cDNA libraries were constructed by 5'RACE with constant-segment primers, with sample barcodes and unique molecular identifiers being introduced. RNA was extracted from every sample with Trizol reagent. Amplification of the libraries took two PCR steps, and the second step added a second sample barcode plus Illumina TruSeq adapters. Sequencing of libraries was performed on an Illumina NovaSeq with 2 x 150 bp paired-end reads. The study's processing was this. Demultiplexing of reads and collapsing into UMI-guided consensus sequences were performed with migec v1.2.7. Using mixcr v2.1.11, UMI consensuses were aligned to TRA and TRB V and J templates and then assembled into clonotypes. A clonotype was counted as expanded or contracted only if both edgeR and NoisET called the change significant, with noise models trained on biological replicates. For edgeR calls, a false discovery rate-adjusted p below 0.01 and a log2 fold-change threshold of 1 were applied. As an exploratory analysis of dynamics, max-normalized trajectories of the 1000 most abundant clonotypes were examined by PCA with hierarchical clustering. The CD4 or CD8 phenotype of responding clones was assigned using the separately sequenced CD4+ and CD8+ repertoires. The public reads were run again by TCRdb, first through fastp at Q25 and then through MiXCR, and only productive beta chains were kept. Every CDR3 protein is listed once, alongside the most common genes and DNA of its rows. The V and J calls and clone size come from TCRdb's table, not from the authors' own analysis. This sample comprises 250,000 to 400,000 distinct CDR3 sequences, roughly an eighth of them detected only once. 21% of the sample is taken by the ten largest.

From its cysteine to its phenylalanine, the CDR3 spans 15 amino acids. Only the CDR3 portion is preserved as DNA: 45 bases, with reading frame beginning at the first base. After removal of 1 base from V and 8 bases from J, the junction retains 5 bases not matched to a gene. As encoded in the germline V gene, CDR1 is SGHVS while CDR2 is FNYEAQ. Points the paper makes about the study in general: From day 15 to 85, contracting clones showed balanced CD4/CD8 phenotypes, whereas a second wave of clones that expanded from day 15 to 37 leaned towards CD4+. Contracting CD4+ clones appeared mostly in the CM and EM memory subsets, whereas CD8+ clones were enriched in EMRA. Some responding clones were found in pre-infection memory, which suggests that pre-existing cross-reactive memory T cells took part in the SARS-CoV-2 response. Only two mild cases were covered in the study, and larger cohorts including severe cases with pre-infection samples were considered necessary. SARS-CoV-2 specificity was not confirmed for the second-wave clones peaking on day 37.

The sequencing input was PBMCs or a T cell subset sorted from them (not recorded which). The sequence derives from a young man who had mild COVID-19 (a few samples of this study predate the infection). The sample titles of this study are shuffled in the database, so cell type and time point are left out; the donor was told from shared clones. The chain links TRBV7-6 with TRBJ2-1; 10 middle bases align to TRBD2. The DNA is as follows: TGTGCCAGCAGCTTAGAGATAGCGGGGGGAGATGAGCAGTTCTTC. This sequence encodes CASSLEIAGGDEQFF.